The 22 T cell receptor beta chains in this list originate from one sample, sequenced in a study of PD-1 blockade in classical Hodgkin lymphoma. Data came from immunoSEQ multiplex PCR; TCRdb stores just in-frame clones and leaves some out. The sample lists 80,000 to 100,000 clones; just over 90% were seen once. Regarding time point: cycle 4 day 1 (C4D1), after 6 weeks of nivolumab. No patient escaped relapse after autologous stem cell transplantation, and brentuximab vedotin exposure varied. Sample: peripheral blood mononuclear cells (PBMCs), taken before the fourth cycle of nivolumab. Every receptor here comes from a human donor with classical Hodgkin lymphoma.

The V gene is TRBV27, the J gene TRBJ1-1; D call uncertain. This CDR3 is built from 16 residues. Trimming shortened V by 3 bases and J by 1 base, and 15 bases separated the two germline ends. The germline V gene has CDR1 MNHEY and CDR2 SMNVEV (reference sequence). The CDR3 region is CASSLAQPSSNTEAFF. DNA of the CDR3: TGTGCCAGCAGTTTGGCACAGCCCTCCTCGAACACTGAAGCTTTCTTT.

This chain links TRBV29-1 with TRBJ2-7, with TRBD2 identical over 7 bases. This CDR3 is 12 amino acids long. Germline V lookup: CDR1 SQVTM, CDR2 ANQGSEA. Trimming removed 7 bases from V and 5 bases from J; junction bases left unmatched: 8. CDR3 nucleotides: TGCAGCGCTGGGAGGGGACTCAACGAGCAGTACTTC. As protein: CSAGRGLNEQYF.

The CDR3 region has the DNA TGTGCCAGTAGTACAGGACAGGGAAGAATAAGGATGGTAGAAGGCTACACCTTC. Amino acid sequence: CASSTGQGRIRMVEGYTF. The rearrangement links TRBV19 to TRBJ1-2; 8 bases align to TRBD1. V trimming: 4 bases; J trimming: 8 bases; junction bases outside the gene matches: 21. Germline loops: CDR1 LNHDA, CDR2 SQIVND (reference sequence). The CDR3 totals 18 residues.

The genes are TRBV28 and TRBJ2-7; TRBD1 agrees at 12 bases. The germline V gene has CDR1 MDHEN and CDR2 SYDVKM. Trimming cost V 3 bases and J 9 bases; bases outside gene matches: 6. The CDR3 spans 14 residues. The CDR3 DNA follows: TGTGCCAGCAGTTTCTATGGGACAGGGGGCGGGCAGTACTTC. It is translated as CASSFYGTGGGQYF.

CDR3 in DNA: TGTGCCAGCAGAGTTCGCGAAAACATTCAGTACTTC. Translation: CASRVRENIQYF. V and J are TRBV6-1 and TRBJ2-4; D not certain. Germline V gives CDR1 MNHNS, CDR2 SASEGT. The CDR3 totals 12 residues. The ends were cut back, 6 bases at V and 5 bases at J, with 8 bases in the middle.

V usage is TRBV30 and J usage is TRBJ2-5; tentatively, D is TRBD2 (6 bases). V was shortened by 0 bases and J by 3 bases, with 8 bases between the two germline ends. The V gene's germline CDR1 is GTSNPN and CDR2 SVGIG (reference sequence). The CDR3 sequence is 13 residues long. The CDR3 sequence is CAWSVWGEETQYF. CDR3 DNA: TGTGCCTGGAGTGTATGGGGGGAAGAGACCCAGTACTTC.

V gene TRBV10-2 combines with J gene TRBJ2-5; D is perhaps TRBD1 or TRBD2 (5 bases each). With 4 bases removed from V and 5 bases from J, the gap between germline ends came to 11 bases. Germline V gives CDR1 WSHSY, CDR2 SAAADI. The CDR3 has 13 amino acids. CDR3: CASSAGTWETQYF. The CDR3 coding sequence is TGCGCCAGCAGTGCCGGGACCTGGGAGACCCAGTACTTC.

This chain joins TRBV6-1 and TRBJ1-5, with D possibly matching TRBD1 (5 bases). This CDR3 has 13 amino acids. Per germline, CDR1 MNHNS and CDR2 SASEGT. V was pared by 2 bases and J by 11 bases, with 13 bases between. CDR3 nucleotide sequence: TGTGCCAGCAGTGAACAGGGCCACTTGTCCCAGCATTTT. Protein sequence: CASSEQGHLSQHF.

This sequence joins TRBV28 and TRBJ2-7; D is undetermined. The CDR3 has 14 amino acids. Germline V gene lookup returns CDR1 MDHEN and CDR2 SYDVKM. V was cut by 5 bases and J by 3 bases, with 14 bases left in between. CDR3: CASSPDRVLYEQYF. For the CDR3, the DNA is TGTGCCAGCAGTCCCGACCGGGTCCTCTACGAGCAGTACTTC. Filled out from reference TRBV28 and TRBJ2-7, the complete variable domain reads DVKVTQSSRYLVKRTGEKVFLECVQDMDHENMFWYRQDPGLGLRLIYFSYDVKMKEKGDIPEGYSVSREKKERFSLILESASTNQTSMYLCASSPDRVLYEQYFGPGTRLTVT.

This sequence joins TRBV5-6 and TRBJ2-7, with a weak D call TRBD2 (5 bases). From germline, CDR1 is SGHDT and CDR2 YYEEEE. This CDR3 has 16 amino acids. The V and J ends lost 3 bases and 0 bases respectively, with 16 bases between them. CDR3 in amino acids: CASSSWFPGISYEQYF. For the CDR3, the DNA is TGTGCCAGCAGCTCATGGTTTCCGGGGATCTCCTACGAGCAGTACTTC.

The chain joins TRBV19 to TRBJ1-1, with 10 bases aligning to TRBD1. This CDR3 region has 16 residues. With 3 bases clipped from V and 3 bases from J, the junction kept 7 bases outside the gene matches. Germline CDR1 LNHDA, CDR2 SQIVND (reference sequence). The CDR3 spells CASSMLRGQGYTEAFF. Here the CDR3 DNA reads TGTGCCAGTAGTATGTTAAGGGGACAGGGGTACACTGAAGCTTTCTTT.

A single count supports this clone. V usage is TRBV11-1 and J usage is TRBJ2-2; maybe TRBD2 (6 bases). The CDR3 length is 17 residues. With 1 base removed from V and 3 bases from J, the gap between germline ends came to 15 bases. Germline values: CDR1 SGHAT, CDR2 FQDESV (reference sequence). The CDR3 sequence is CASSLDLPGLYTGELFF. The CDR3 DNA follows: TGTGCCAGCAGCTTAGATTTGCCGGGACTCTACACCGGGGAGCTGTTTTTT.

In its sample, this clone was seen a few times. Written as DNA, the CDR3 is TGTGCCAGCAGCGTCCCTTTAGAGACCCAGTACTTC. It yields the protein CASSVPLETQYF. The V and J genes are TRBV7-2 and TRBJ2-5; D unresolved. Trimming removed 5 bases at V and 4 bases at J, with 8 bases between. The V gene's germline CDR1 is SGHTA and CDR2 FQGNSA. The CDR3 extends over 12 amino acids. Filled out from reference TRBV7-2 and TRBJ2-5, the complete variable domain reads GAGVSQSPSNKVTEKGKDVELRCDPISGHTALYWYRQSLGQGLEFLIYFQGNSAPDKSGLPSDRFSAERTGGSVSTLTIQRTQQEDSAVYLCASSVPLETQYFGPGTRLLVL.

This rearrangement joins TRBV11-3 to TRBJ1-3; TRBD1 matches 9 bases. CDR1 and CDR2 (germline): SGHNT, YENEEA. After removal of 3 bases from V and 2 bases from J, the junction contained 14 bases not matched to a gene. The CDR3 runs to 19 residues. The CDR3 DNA sequence: TGTGCCAGCAGCTTCCCCGGGACAGGGCCCCCTCCTGCTGGAAACACCATATATTTT. Protein sequence: CASSFPGTGPPPAGNTIYF.

In its sample, this clone was seen a few times. The gene calls are TRBV29-1 and TRBJ2-7; D unclear. Germline V CDR1 and CDR2: SQVTM, ANQGSEA. There are 13 residues in the CDR3. V was shortened by 4 bases and J by 3 bases, with 13 bases between the two germline ends. CDR3 coding DNA: TGCAGCGTTGCCGCCGCTGCAGGCTACGAGCAGTACTTC. It encodes CSVAAAAGYEQYF.

V gene TRBV21-1 combines with J gene TRBJ2-1; TRBD2, the table's D call, was not compared with the DNA. TRBV21-1 is annotated as a pseudogene. The CDR3 runs to 15 residues. This chain's CDR3 is CASSAGDHSYNEQFF. CDR3 in DNA: TGTGCCAGCAGCGCGGGGGACCACTCCTACAATGAGCAGTTCTTC.

The chain has TRBV14 and TRBJ2-3; 7 bases match TRBD2. Trimming took 3 bases from V and 2 from J; bases not matched to a gene: 5. Germline CDR1 is SGHDN and CDR2 is FVKESK. The CDR3 loop spans 15 amino acids. The CDR3 reads CASSQGGSVTDTQYF. Here the CDR3 DNA reads TGTGCCAGCAGCCAGGGCGGGAGCGTCACAGATACGCAGTATTTT.

The V gene is TRBV27, the J gene TRBJ1-3, with D possibly matching TRBD1 (6 bases). From germline, CDR1 is MNHEY and CDR2 SMNVEV (reference sequence). V dropped 6 bases and J dropped 3 bases, with 15 bases sitting between them. This CDR3 has 15 residues. As DNA, the CDR3 is TGTGCCAGCAGCCTTACAGGGTTCGATGGAAACACCATATATTTT. Protein sequence: CASSLTGFDGNTIYF.

The chain uses TRBV5-4 and TRBJ1-4; TRBD1 agrees at 7 bases. Germline V lookup: CDR1 SGHNT, CDR2 YYREEE (reference sequence). V trimming: 4 bases; J trimming: 10 bases; junction bases outside the gene matches: 7. The CDR3 sequence is 13 residues long. This chain's CDR3 is CASSRDSGGKLFF. CDR3 coding DNA: TGTGCCAGCAGCCGTGACTCAGGGGGAAAACTGTTTTTT.

V gene TRBV18 combines with J gene TRBJ2-7, with D perhaps matching TRBD2 (6 bases). V was clipped by 2 bases and J by 3 bases, with 20 bases between them. This CDR3 is 17 amino acids long. CDR1 KGHSH and CDR2 LQKENI come from the germline V gene. The CDR3 here is CASSPSSGGTESYEQYF. The CDR3, as DNA: TGTGCCAGCTCACCAAGTAGCGGAGGGACGGAAAGCTACGAGCAGTACTTC.

This sequence joins TRBV2 and TRBJ2-1; D is unclear. V dropped 9 bases and J dropped 0 bases, with 12 bases sitting between them. The CDR3 length is 14 residues. Germline V gene data show CDR1 as SNHLY and CDR2 as FYNNEI. The CDR3 is CARNLAGSYNEQFF. The CDR3 DNA is TGTGCCAGAAACCTGGCTGGCTCCTACAATGAGCAGTTCTTC.

This chain connects TRBV29-1 to TRBJ2-7; D is perhaps TRBD1 or TRBD2 (5 bases each). V was trimmed by 3 bases and J by 0 bases, leaving 12 bases between them. The CDR3 is 14 amino acids. CDR1 is SQVTM, CDR2 ANQGSEA, per germline. CDR3 coding DNA: TGCAGCGTTGACGTCTGGGGGAACTCCTACGAGCAGTACTTC. It yields the protein CSVDVWGNSYEQYF.